Listed below are T cell receptor beta chains from one sample, sequenced in a study of blood T cell repertoires in COVID-19. Sequencing used immunoSEQ multiplex PCR; TCRdb keeps in-frame clones, though not all of them. The repertoire includes tens of thousands of clones, almost 90% of them detected once, and about 3% sits in the top ten. Source material: peripheral blood. The receptors shown here come from a middle-aged man with active COVID-19. Both conserved end residues are part of each CDR3. D genes are given only for firm matches. Clone size, where shown, is once, few, many, or a class for clones that have expanded.

clone_size,j_call,v_call,d_call,cdr3_nt,cdr3_aa
NA,TRBJ1-5,TRBV6-2/TRBV6-3,NA,TGTGCCAGCAGTTACTGGGCACGACCTCCTCAGCCCCAGCATTTT,CASSYWARPPQPQHF
once,TRBJ1-5,TRBV6-4,NA,TGTGCCAGCAGTGATGAACAGGGTCAGCCCCAGCATTTT,CASSDEQGQPQHF
NA,TRBJ1-2,TRBV7-8,NA,TGTGCCAGCAGCTTAGGGAGGGATGGCGGCTACACCTTC,CASSLGRDGGYTF
NA,TRBJ2-3,TRBV7-2,TRBD2,TGTGCCAGCAGCTCCTGGACTAGCGGGGACACAGATACGCAGTATTTT,CASSSWTSGDTDTQYF
few,TRBJ1-2,TRBV29-1,TRBD1,TGCAGCGACTTATGGGTAGCAGGGGGTGGCTACACCTTC,CSDLWVAGGGYTF
NA,TRBJ1-6,TRBV18,NA,TGTGCCAGCTCACCAGGGGCCAATTCACCCCTCCACTTT,CASSPGANSPLHF
NA,TRBJ2-6,TRBV19,NA,TGTGCCAGTAGTTCACCCGGGTCTGGGGCCAACGTCCTGACTTTC,CASSSPGSGANVLTF
NA,TRBJ1-5,TRBV25-1,TRBD1,TGTGCCAGCAGTGATGGGACAGATGGATACCTTCGGCCCCAGCATTTT,CASSDGTDGYLRPQHF
NA,TRBJ2-2,TRBV5-8,TRBD1,TGTGCCAGCAGCTTGATTACAGGGGGTGCCGGGGAGCTGTTTTTT,CASSLITGGAGELFF
NA,TRBJ1-5,TRBV28,TRBD1,TGTGCCAGCACCCTGACAGGGGGCGGTCAGCCCCAGCATTTT,CASTLTGGGQPQHF
NA,TRBJ2-6,TRBV2,NA,TGTGCCAGCAGCCTACTCTCTGGGGCCAACGTCCTGACTTTC,CASSLLSGANVLTF
NA,TRBJ2-4,TRBV11-2,TRBD1,TGTGCCAGCAGCTCAGGGACAGGGTGGGGGAACATTCAGTACTTC,CASSSGTGWGNIQYF
NA,TRBJ2-3,TRBV24-1,NA,TGTGCCACCAGTGAGGTAGCGGCTGGGGGGACAGATACGCAGTATTTT,CATSEVAAGGTDTQYF
NA,TRBJ2-1,TRBV2,NA,TGTGCCAGCAGTGAAGATAGTAGCCAGGCGGGCGAGCAGTTCTTC,CASSEDSSQAGEQFF
few,TRBJ2-3,TRBV6-1,NA,TGTGCCAGCAGTGAAGTTGAGGCCCAGTCAGATACGCAGTATTTT,CASSEVEAQSDTQYF
once,TRBJ1-2,TRBV12-3/TRBV12-4,NA,TGTGCCAGCAGTTTAGGACTACGCGGCTACACCTTC,CASSLGLRGYTF
few,TRBJ2-1,TRBV6-4,TRBD2,TGTGCCAGCAGTGATGGGACGGGGGGGCCTCATGAGCAGTTCTTC,CASSDGTGGPHEQFF
once,TRBJ1-2,TRBV13,NA,TGTGCCAGCAGCTTAGACTCGGGGAACTATGGCTACACCTTC,CASSLDSGNYGYTF
NA,TRBJ2-3,TRBV4-2,TRBD2,TGTGCCAGCCGACTAGCGGGTGATACGCAGTATTTT,CASRLAGDTQYF
NA,TRBJ1-5,TRBV6-5,NA,TGTGCCAGCAGTCCACTAGGCAGTCATCAGCCCCAGCATTTT,CASSPLGSHQPQHF
NA,TRBJ1-4,TRBV5-1,TRBD1,TGCGCCAGCAGCTTACAGGGGGCGCGTGATGAAAAACTGTTTTTT,CASSLQGARDEKLFF
NA,TRBJ1-2,TRBV5-5,NA,TGTGCCAGCAGCGCAGACAGACCGCGCTTCTATGGCTACACCTTC,CASSADRPRFYGYTF
NA,TRBJ2-7,TRBV7-9,NA,TGTGCCAGCAGCGCGGGACGGTTCGAGCAGTACTTC,CASSAGRFEQYF
NA,TRBJ2-7,TRBV13,NA,TGTGCCAGCAGCTCCGGACACTGGGTCTACGAGCAGTACTTC,CASSSGHWVYEQYF